The present T cell receptor beta chain was sequenced within a study of T cell responses to AZD1222 COVID-19 vaccine. Study outcomes and limitations: The number of AZD1222 recipients seropositive at baseline was only five to seven.

Here immunoSEQ multiplex PCR was the method, and the copy in TCRdb shows in-frame clones only, minus some. Of some 99,000 clones in the sample, about 90% were seen once. Note on this clone: Its antigen is still unknown.

The sequences come from peripheral blood, collected on day 0 of AZD1222 vaccination. This TCR derives from an adult in good health.

The DNA for the CDR3 is TGTGCCAGCAGTTTACGGACTAGCGGGAGCCCTCGCGAGCAGTACTTC. This codes for CASSLRTSGSPREQYF. The rearrangement uses TRBV27 and TRBJ2-7, with TRBD2 identical over 13 bases. Losses at the gene ends were 2 bases for V and 6 bases for J; bases not matched to a gene: 7. The germline gives CDR1 MNHEY, CDR2 SMNVEV (reference sequence). This CDR3 is built from 16 residues.